The clone carrying this T cell receptor (beta chain) was counted a few times. CDR3 length equals 15 residues. Looked up from germline, CDR1 is PRHDT and CDR2 is FYEKMQ (reference sequence). V lost 5 bases and J lost 7; bases outside the gene matches: 12. The sample belongs to a study of blood T cell repertoires in COVID-19. As for the study in general: Researchers got acute and convalescent COVID-19 samples from the United States, Italy and Spain. T cells, B-cell-depleted T cells, or PBMCs supplied cDNA or gDNA.

In the source study's methods: Reference gene primer amplification gave estimated nucleated cell counts. Produced via immunoSEQ multiplex PCR; TCRdb's table is partial and in-frame only. V and J calls and clone size come straight from that table; D and trimming were deduced from the DNA. In the table there are 200,000 to 250,000 clones, approximately 91% of which are singletons. The chain is built from TRBV13 and TRBJ1-2, with 8 bases matching TRBD1. The sequence came from a man between 60 and 75 years old who had recovered from COVID-19. Material: peripheral blood. CDR3 sequence (DNA): TGTGCCAGCAGCCCTCAGGGACAGGTTACTCTTGGCTACACCTTC. Translation gives CASSPQGQVTLGYTF.